A selection of T cell receptor beta chains follows, all from one sample in a study of cytomegalovirus exposure and HLA in healthy donors. Measured with immunoSEQ multiplex PCR; TCRdb has only the in-frame clones, and not every one. Altogether tens of thousands of clones are present, over 75% being singletons, with the ten largest covering approximately 9.7%. The sequenced sample consisted of PBMCs. These receptor sequences come from a man between 40 and 49 years old in good health and CMV-seronegative. Each CDR3 is given with its conserved first and last residue. D genes are given only for firm matches. Clone size appears in some rows only: once, few, many, or a class for an expanded clone.

-	TRBV29-1	TRBJ2-1	TRBD2	CSVEDSGGAYEQFF	TGCAGCGTTGAAGATAGCGGGGGGGCGTATGAGCAGTTCTTC
-	TRBV6-1	TRBJ2-2	-	CASSAGTPISGELFF	TGTGCCAGCAGCGCCGGGACTCCAATCTCCGGGGAGCTGTTTTTT
-	TRBV2	TRBJ2-2	TRBD1	CASSEGQHTGELFF	TGTGCCAGCAGTGAGGGACAGCACACCGGGGAGCTGTTTTTT
once	TRBV15	TRBJ1-1	-	CATSRKGVPYTEAFF	TGTGCCACCAGCAGAAAGGGAGTGCCCTACACTGAAGCTTTCTTT
-	TRBV5-6	TRBJ2-6	TRBD1	CASSLGGQGADVLTF	TGTGCCAGCAGCTTGGGGGGACAGGGGGCGGACGTCCTGACTTTC
-	TRBV5-1	TRBJ1-3	TRBD1	CASSSTGGSGNTIYF	TGCGCCAGCAGCTCGACAGGGGGCTCTGGAAACACCATATATTTT
-	TRBV18	TRBJ2-7	-	CASSPEAVGSSEQYF	TGTGCCAGCTCACCAGAGGCCGTTGGGTCCTCCGAGCAGTACTTC
-	TRBV7-4	TRBJ1-1	TRBD1	CASSLTQGPNTEAFF	TGTGCCAGCAGCTTAACACAGGGGCCGAACACTGAAGCTTTCTTT
-	TRBV10-1	TRBJ2-5	TRBD2	CARSVSSGRSSEEETQYF	TGCGCCCGCTCAGTTTCTAGCGGGAGGAGCTCGGAGGAAGAGACCCAGTACTTC
-	TRBV5-4	TRBJ1-1	TRBD1	CASSLPRGLDTEAFF	TGTGCCAGCAGCCTACCCAGGGGGCTGGACACTGAAGCTTTCTTT
-	TRBV19	TRBJ2-7	-	CASSSIKASPYEQYF	TGTGCCAGTTCTAGTATCAAGGCCAGCCCCTACGAGCAGTACTTC
-	TRBV18	TRBJ2-1	TRBD2	CASSPTSGGANEQFF	TGTGCCAGCTCCCCGACTAGCGGGGGGGCCAATGAGCAGTTCTTC
-	TRBV7-3	TRBJ2-6	TRBD1	CASSLQGGFSGANVLTF	TGTGCCAGCAGCCTACAGGGGGGCTTCTCTGGGGCCAACGTCCTGACTTTC
-	TRBV4-2	TRBJ2-3	TRBD2	CASSQGTSERLTSPSTDTQYF	TGTGCCAGCAGCCAAGGGACTAGTGAGAGGCTGACATCCCCTAGCACAGATACGCAGTATTTT
-	TRBV27	TRBJ2-1	-	CASSFSAGSFYNEQFF	TGTGCCAGCAGTTTCAGTGCGGGATCTTTCTACAATGAGCAGTTCTTC
once	TRBV28	TRBJ2-7	-	CASSQGPYEQYF	TGTGCCAGCAGCCAGGGCCCCTACGAGCAGTACTTC
-	TRBV6-6	TRBJ2-5	-	CASSSRYRSGETQYF	TGTGCCAGCAGTTCGAGATACAGATCTGGGGAGACCCAGTACTTC
-	TRBV6-5	TRBJ2-5	-	CASSYSTREKQYF	TGTGCCAGCAGTTACTCGACTAGGGAGAAGCAGTACTTC
-	TRBV7-9	TRBJ2-2	-	CSSSSNPQGSTGELFF	TGTTCCAGCAGCTCTAACCCACAGGGTTCAACCGGGGAGCTGTTTTTT
once	TRBV18	TRBJ2-7	TRBD2	CASSRNGQGTSYEQYF	TGTGCCAGCTCACGTAACGGTCAGGGGACTAGCTACGAGCAGTACTTC
-	TRBV9	TRBJ2-1	TRBD2	CASSVAGGNNEQFF	TGTGCCAGCAGCGTAGCGGGGGGTAACAATGAGCAGTTCTTC
-	TRBV4-1	TRBJ2-3	TRBD2	CASSQVRLAGHGVHTDTQYF	TGCGCCAGCAGCCAAGTTCGGCTAGCGGGACACGGGGTCCACACAGATACGCAGTATTTT
-	TRBV5-1	TRBJ2-7	TRBD1	CASSSQDRASYEQYF	TGCGCCAGCAGCTCCCAGGACAGGGCATCCTACGAGCAGTACTTC
once	TRBV29-1	TRBJ2-3	-	CSVDQGGADTQYF	TGCAGCGTTGATCAGGGAGGCGCAGATACGCAGTATTTT
few	TRBV5-4	TRBJ1-3	-	CASSFQGSGNTIYF	TGTGCCAGCAGCTTTCAGGGGTCTGGAAACACCATATATTTT
-	TRBV6-5	TRBJ2-7	-	CASSYRGQQYEQYF	TGTGCCAGCAGTTACCGTGGACAGCAGTACGAGCAGTACTTC
few	TRBV9	TRBJ1-3	-	CASSPHPQFTEGNTIYF	TGTGCCAGCAGCCCTCACCCACAGTTTACAGAGGGAAACACCATATATTTT
-	TRBV19	TRBJ2-2	-	CASSPRGAASGGELFF	TGTGCCAGTAGTCCCCGCGGGGCAGCTTCCGGCGGGGAGCTGTTTTTT
-	TRBV6-6	TRBJ2-7	TRBD1	CASSPTGVEQYF	TGTGCCAGCAGTCCAACAGGGGTCGAGCAGTACTTC
-	TRBV27	TRBJ1-1	-	CASQQGGNTEAFF	TGTGCCAGCCAACAGGGTGGGAACACTGAAGCTTTCTTT
few	TRBV4-1	TRBJ1-4	-	CASSQDRNEKLFF	TGCGCCAGCAGCCAAGACCGGAATGAAAAACTGTTTTTT
-	TRBV25-1	TRBJ1-4	-	CASSDGTSGTNEKLFF	TGTGCCAGCAGTGACGGGACTTCTGGAACTAATGAAAAACTGTTTTTT
-	TRBV2	TRBJ2-5	TRBD1	CASSWTGQETQYF	TGTGCCAGCAGCTGGACAGGTCAAGAGACCCAGTACTTC